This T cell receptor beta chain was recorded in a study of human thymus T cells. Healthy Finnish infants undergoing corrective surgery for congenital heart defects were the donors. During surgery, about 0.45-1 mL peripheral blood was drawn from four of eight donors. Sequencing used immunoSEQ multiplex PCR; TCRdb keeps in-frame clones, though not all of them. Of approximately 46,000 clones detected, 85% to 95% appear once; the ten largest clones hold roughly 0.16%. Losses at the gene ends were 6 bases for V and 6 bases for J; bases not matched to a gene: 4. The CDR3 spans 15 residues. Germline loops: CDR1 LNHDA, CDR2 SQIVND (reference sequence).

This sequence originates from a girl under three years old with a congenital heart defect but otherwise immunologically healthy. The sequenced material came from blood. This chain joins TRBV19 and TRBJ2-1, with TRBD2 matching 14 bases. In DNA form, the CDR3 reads TGTGCCAGTAGGGGGACTAGCGGGAGATCCAATGAGCAGTTCTTC. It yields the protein CASRGTSGRSNEQFF.